The rows below give T cell receptor beta chains drawn from one sample of a study of T cells after posttransplantation cyclophosphamide. This table comes from immunoSEQ multiplex PCR, and its TCRdb copy is limited to in-frame clones, with some not included. The sample includes some 15,000 clones, over 60% of them seen just once. Here the sequenced sample was CD8+ T cells sorted from PBMCs, taken approximately 1,900 days after a stem cell transplant with posttransplant cyclophosphamide. These receptors originate from a female patient in her thirties or forties who received an allogeneic stem cell transplant from a related donor, was CMV-positive, and had no GVHD. The T cells may come from the graft donor. Both conserved end residues are trimmed from each CDR3.

cdr3_length	v_call	j_call	cdr3_aa
12	TRBV29-1	TRBJ2-7	SVETSGGTYEQY
12	TRBV7-7	TRBJ2-1	ASSPFPGGGEQF
13	TRBV7-9	TRBJ1-5	ASSRSGTDNQPQH
12	TRBV27	TRBJ2-3	ASSLRQSTDTQY
14	TRBV28	TRBJ2-1	ASSQGGTRGYNEQF
17	TRBV2	TRBJ1-3	ASSEERISVLNSGNTIY
9	TRBV29-1	TRBJ1-1	SVWGVDEAF
13	TRBV14	TRBJ2-2	ASSLSGGITGELF
11	TRBV5-6	TRBJ1-2	ASSQQDYYGYT
11	TRBV27	TRBJ2-7	ASNLDGSYEQY
14	TRBV5-6	TRBJ2-7	ASSLGTGGIVGEQY
14	TRBV14	TRBJ2-3	ASSPLDRHGADTQY
11	TRBV11-2	TRBJ2-3	ASSSTRTDTQY
12	TRBV5-4	TRBJ2-3	ASSLGRTSMTQY
12	TRBV7-9	TRBJ2-5	ASSFWTGEETQY
14	TRBV4-1	TRBJ1-2	ASSQDPGSGFYGYT
13	TRBV7-2	TRBJ2-3	ASSFVTGSTDTQY
11	TRBV5-6	TRBJ1-2	ASSFGQGYGYT
13	TRBV13	TRBJ1-4	ASGPRGGDNEKLF
13	TRBV27	TRBJ2-7	ASSEWLAGSYEQY
13	TRBV6-1	TRBJ1-5	ASSEGTGYYQPQH
13	TRBV7-2	TRBJ1-4	ASSLYGQENEKLF
14	TRBV6-5	TRBJ2-2	ASSYSVSGSTGELF
13	TRBV4-3	TRBJ2-3	ASSQDRAGTDTQY
12	TRBV4-1	TRBJ2-7	ASSQLPGVYEQY
13	TRBV7-3	TRBJ2-1	ASSSGLAIDNEQF
14	TRBV4-1	TRBJ2-1	ASSQEAGQGGNEQF
11	TRBV7-6	TRBJ2-2	ASSLAGAGELF
13	TRBV19	TRBJ2-7	ASKPEWDSLYEQY